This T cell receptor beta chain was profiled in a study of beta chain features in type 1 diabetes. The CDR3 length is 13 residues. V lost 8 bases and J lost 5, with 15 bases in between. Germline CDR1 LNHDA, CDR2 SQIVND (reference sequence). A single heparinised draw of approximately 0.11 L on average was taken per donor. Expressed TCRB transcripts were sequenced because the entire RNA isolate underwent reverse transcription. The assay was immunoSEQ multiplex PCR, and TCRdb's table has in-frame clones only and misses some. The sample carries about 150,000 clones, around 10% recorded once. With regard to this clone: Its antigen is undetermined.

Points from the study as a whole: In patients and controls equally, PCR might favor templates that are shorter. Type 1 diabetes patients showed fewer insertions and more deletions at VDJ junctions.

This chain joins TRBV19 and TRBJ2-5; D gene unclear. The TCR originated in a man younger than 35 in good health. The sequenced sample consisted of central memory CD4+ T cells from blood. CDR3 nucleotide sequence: TGTGCCAGTTCGGTGGGGAAGTTCGAGACCCAGTACTTC. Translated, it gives CASSVGKFETQYF.